This T cell receptor (beta chain) was found in a study of T cell changes during pregnancy in multiple sclerosis. Between the trimmed V and J ends, which lost 5 bases and 2 bases, there was a span of 13 bases. Germline V gives CDR1 KGHSH, CDR2 LQKENI. There are 15 residues in the CDR3. This clone was detected only a few times. TCRdb's table, derived via immunoSEQ multiplex PCR, lists solely in-frame clones and lacks some. This sample has 20,000 to 25,000 clones, with 80% to 90% found just once. The sequence came from a female donor in good health, enrolled as a control in a pregnancy study. The sample consisted of CD8+ T cells from peripheral blood mononuclear cells, taken in the first trimester of pregnancy. The chain couples TRBV18 to TRBJ1-5; possibly TRBD1 for D (5 bases). The CDR3 bases are TGTGCCAGCTCAGCGCAGGGATTTGGCAATCAGCCCCAGCATTTT. Its protein product is CASSAQGFGNQPQHF.